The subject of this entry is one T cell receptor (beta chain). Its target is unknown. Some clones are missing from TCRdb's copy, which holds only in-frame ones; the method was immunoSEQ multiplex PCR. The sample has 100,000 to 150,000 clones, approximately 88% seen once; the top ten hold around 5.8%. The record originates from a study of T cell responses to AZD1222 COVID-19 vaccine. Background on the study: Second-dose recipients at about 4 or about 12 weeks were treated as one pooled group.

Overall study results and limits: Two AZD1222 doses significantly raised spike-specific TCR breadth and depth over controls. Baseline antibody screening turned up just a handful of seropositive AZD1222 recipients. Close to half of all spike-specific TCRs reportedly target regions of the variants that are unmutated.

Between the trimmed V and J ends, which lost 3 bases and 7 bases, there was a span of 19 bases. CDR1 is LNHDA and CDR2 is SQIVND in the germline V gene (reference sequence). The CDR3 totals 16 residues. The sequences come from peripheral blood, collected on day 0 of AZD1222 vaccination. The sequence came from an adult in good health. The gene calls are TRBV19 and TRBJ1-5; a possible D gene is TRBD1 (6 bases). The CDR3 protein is CASSINSGALDQPQHF. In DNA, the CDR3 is TGTGCCAGTAGTATTAATTCAGGGGCGCTCGACCAGCCCCAGCATTTT.